Included here is one T cell receptor (beta chain) sequence, with context. This entry belongs to a study of control samples from healthy donors and cancer patients. Between the trimmed V and J ends, which lost 6 bases and 0 bases, there was a span of 17 bases. Germline CDR1 MRHNA, CDR2 SNTAGT. This CDR3 region has 16 residues. Clones were sequenced by immunoSEQ multiplex PCR, and TCRdb holds only the in-frame ones, with some missing. This table holds over 100,000 clones, around nine tenths found once. The chain is built from TRBV6-4 and TRBJ1-1, with D possibly TRBD1 on 6 matching bases. The clonotype originates from a human donor in good health. The donor label of this sample is uncertain. The sequenced material came from blood. CDR3 coding DNA: TGTGCCAGCAGGAAGAGCCAGGGGTCCCTGAACACTGAAGCTTTCTTT. The encoded protein is CASRKSQGSLNTEAFF.